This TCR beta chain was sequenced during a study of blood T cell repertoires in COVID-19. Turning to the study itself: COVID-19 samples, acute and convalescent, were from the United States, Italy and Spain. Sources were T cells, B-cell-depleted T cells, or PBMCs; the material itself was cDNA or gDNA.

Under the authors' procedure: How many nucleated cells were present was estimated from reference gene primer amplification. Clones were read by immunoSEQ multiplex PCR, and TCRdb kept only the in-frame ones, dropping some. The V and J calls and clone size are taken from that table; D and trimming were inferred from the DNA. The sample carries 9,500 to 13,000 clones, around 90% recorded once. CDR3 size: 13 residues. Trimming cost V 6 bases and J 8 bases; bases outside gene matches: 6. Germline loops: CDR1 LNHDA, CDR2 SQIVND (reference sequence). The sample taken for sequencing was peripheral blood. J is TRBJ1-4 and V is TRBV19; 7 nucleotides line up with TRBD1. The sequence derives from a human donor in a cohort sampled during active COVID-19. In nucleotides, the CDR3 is TGTGCCAGTAGAAGACAGGGAGAGGAAAAACTGTTTTTT. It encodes CASRRQGEEKLFF.